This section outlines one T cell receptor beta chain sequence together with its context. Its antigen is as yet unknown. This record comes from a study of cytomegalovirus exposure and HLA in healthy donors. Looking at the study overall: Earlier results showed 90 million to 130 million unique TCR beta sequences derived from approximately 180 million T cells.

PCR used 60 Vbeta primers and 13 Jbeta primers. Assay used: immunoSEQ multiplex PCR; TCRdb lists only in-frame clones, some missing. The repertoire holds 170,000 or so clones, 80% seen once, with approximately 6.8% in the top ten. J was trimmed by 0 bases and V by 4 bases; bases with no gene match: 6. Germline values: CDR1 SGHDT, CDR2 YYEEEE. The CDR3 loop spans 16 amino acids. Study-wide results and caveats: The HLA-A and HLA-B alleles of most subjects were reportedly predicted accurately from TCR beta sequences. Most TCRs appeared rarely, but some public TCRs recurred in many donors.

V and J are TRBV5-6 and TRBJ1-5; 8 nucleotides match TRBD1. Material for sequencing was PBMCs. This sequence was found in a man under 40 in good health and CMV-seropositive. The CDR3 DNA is TGTGCCAGCAGCCGACGGACAGGGATTAGCAATCAGCCCCAGCATTTT. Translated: CASSRRTGISNQPQHF.